The following is a T cell receptor (beta chain) sequence with its context. This sample is drawn from a study of shared clonotypes between healthy human individuals. Study context: Three plates were used per donor for CD4 naive, three for CD4 memory, two for CD8 naive and one for CD8 memory.

V lost 3 bases and J lost 4, with 10 bases in between. Germline V CDR1 and CDR2: SGDLS, YYNGEE. The CDR3 runs to 13 residues. TCRdb's table, derived via immunoSEQ multiplex PCR, lists solely in-frame clones and lacks some. In the table there are about 1.5 million clones, 95% to 99% of which are singletons. Each of the donors was a healthy adult who was HIV-negative and had not had a recent acute infection or vaccination. This chain connects TRBV9 to TRBJ1-2; D uncertain. The sequenced sample was naive CD4+ T cells sorted from blood. Subset defined: CD45RA+ positively selected. This receptor was identified in a man younger than 40 in good health. In DNA form, the CDR3 reads TGTGCCAGCAGCGATCAATCCGTCTATGGCTACACCTTC. Amino acids: CASSDQSVYGYTF.